Each of the 22 T cell receptor beta chains below was sequenced from the same sample in a study of blood T cells in healthy people across ages. Next came a second PCR, run for about 6 to 12 cycles, which used a sample-barcoded 5' primer along with a J-beta primer mix. TCRdb redid the calling of the 5' RACE reads with MiXCR, one entry per CDR3 protein. The data show over a million distinct CDR3 sequences, with about 25% seen just once and around 0.75% held by the top ten. These records were also assigned to another study, of T cells of mothers and their children.

Sequencing was done on a sample of blood. The receptor source for this set is a girl under 10 years old in good health.

The sample holds a few counts of this clonotype. This sequence joins TRBV29-1 and TRBJ2-5; D is perhaps TRBD2 (5 bases). Germline CDR1 and CDR2: SQVTM and ANQGSEA. This CDR3 spans 15 amino acids. Trimming pared 6 bases from V and 5 bases from J, leaving 22 bases between. The CDR3 region has the DNA TGCAGCGTATATGGGGAGATTAATTTCGGGGAGACCCAGTACTTC. Its translation: CSVYGEINFGETQYF.

This sequence joins TRBV6-6 and TRBJ2-7, with D unclear. Between the trimmed V and J ends, which lost 7 bases and 7 bases, there was a span of 11 bases. CDR1 and CDR2 (germline): MNHNY, SVGAGI (reference sequence). This CDR3 is 11 amino acids long. The CDR3 protein is CASTKLGEQYF. Written as DNA, the CDR3 is TGTGCCAGCACTAAACTGGGGGAGCAGTACTTC.

The rearrangement joins TRBV5-1 to TRBJ1-1, with D unclear. CDR3 size: 15 residues. CDR1 is SGHRS and CDR2 is YFSETQ in the germline V gene. V was cut by 0 bases and J by 3 bases, with 12 bases left in between. For the CDR3, the DNA is TGCGCCAGCAGCTTGGTTAGGGAAACCTACACTGAAGCTTTCTTT. Translation gives CASSLVRETYTEAFF.

The rearrangement uses TRBV5-1 and TRBJ1-6, with TRBD1 matching 7 bases. Germline CDR1 SGHRS, CDR2 YFSETQ. Trimming at V came to 4 bases and at J to 6 bases, leaving 10 bases not matched to a gene. The CDR3 covers 16 residues. The CDR3 loop is CASSETGTAVNSPLHF. In DNA, the CDR3 is TGCGCCAGCAGCGAGACCGGGACAGCAGTTAATTCACCCCTCCACTTT.

The chain employs TRBV20-1 and TRBJ1-1; D remains unclear. Germline CDR1 and CDR2: DFQATT and SNEGSKA (reference sequence). The germline V and J ends were trimmed by 0 bases and 7 bases, with 6 bases remaining between them. The CDR3 is made up of 11 amino acids. CDR3 nucleotide sequence: TGCAGTGCTAGAGAGGGGAGTGAAGCTTTCTTT. Protein product: CSAREGSEAFF.

Turning to this clonotype: At one end the junction does not follow the germline gene, possibly because of a read error. The gene calls are TRBV7-9 and TRBJ2-5, with TRBD1 identical over 9 bases. Germline V gene data show CDR1 as SEHNR and CDR2 as FQNEAQ (reference sequence). CDR3 length: 16 residues. The CDR3 coding sequence is TGTGCCAACAGCTCGCCCAACACAGGGGGCGCGGAGACCCAGTACTTC. Encoded protein: CANSSPNTGGAETQYF.

This chain uses TRBV2 with TRBJ2-1; 12 bases match TRBD2. The CDR3 contains 15 residues. Germline V gene sequence: CDR1 SNHLY, CDR2 FYNNEI. The J segment lost 6 bases and the V segment lost 5 bases, leaving 5 bases of the junction unmatched. CDR3 region: CASSKGLAGTNEQFF. In DNA form, the CDR3 reads TGTGCCAGCAGTAAAGGACTAGCGGGGACCAATGAGCAGTTCTTC.

This chain connects TRBV7-3 to TRBJ2-2; 7 positions agree with TRBD2. CDR3 length: 17 amino acids. The germline gives CDR1 SGHTA, CDR2 FQGTGA. V trimming: 3 bases; J trimming: 4 bases; junction bases outside the gene matches: 11. The CDR3 loop is CASSFDGGGASTGELFF. In DNA form, the CDR3 reads TGTGCCAGCAGCTTCGACGGCGGGGGTGCGAGCACCGGGGAGCTGTTTTTT.

The V and J genes are TRBV4-1 and TRBJ2-1; D might be TRBD1 or TRBD2, each matching 5 bases. Germline CDR1 reads MGHRA; CDR2 reads YSYEKL. V dropped 3 bases and J dropped 5 bases, with 14 bases sitting between them. The CDR3 runs 15 residues. CDR3 amino acids: CASSQILRGDNEQFF. The CDR3 coding sequence is TGCGCCAGCAGCCAGATCCTCCGGGGCGACAATGAGCAGTTCTTC.

This sequence joins TRBV28 and TRBJ2-1; possibly TRBD2 for D (5 bases). Trimming left V 9 bases short and J 8 bases short, with 11 bases between. The CDR3 runs 11 residues. Germline V lookup: CDR1 MDHEN, CDR2 SYDVKM. The CDR3 loop reads CARMRVDEQFF. The CDR3 DNA sequence: TGTGCCAGGATGCGGGTGGATGAGCAGTTCTTC.

The V gene is TRBV10-3, the J gene TRBJ2-1, with TRBD1 as a possible D gene (6 bases). The CDR3 consists of 11 residues. V lost 11 bases to trimming and J lost 7 bases, with 12 bases between them. Per germline, CDR1 ENHRY and CDR2 SYGVKD. The CDR3 reads CAVQGGNEQFF. The DNA for the CDR3 is TGTGCCGTACAGGGCGGGAATGAGCAGTTCTTC.

The V call is TRBV2, the J call TRBJ2-5; D is unresolved. The CDR3 is 10 residues long. Trimming removed 6 bases at V and 7 bases at J, with 6 bases between. CDR1 and CDR2 (germline): SNHLY, FYNNEI. CDR3 residues: CASRFLTQYF. The CDR3 nucleotides are TGTGCCAGCAGATTTCTGACCCAGTACTTC.

This chain uses TRBV21-1 with TRBJ2-5; whether TRBD2, the table's D call, matches the DNA was not checked. TRBV21-1 is described as a pseudogene. The CDR3 contains 17 residues. CDR3 in amino acids: CASGDVGLHGRKETQYF. CDR3 nucleotides: TGTGCCAGCGGAGATGTCGGACTGCACGGACGGAAAGAGACCCAGTACTTC.

This clonotype was recorded a few times. The chain combines TRBV2 with TRBJ2-7; 7 bases match TRBD1. With 4 bases clipped from V and 4 bases from J, the junction kept 4 bases outside the gene matches. The germline V gene has CDR1 SNHLY and CDR2 FYNNEI. CDR3 length: 13 residues. CDR3 in DNA: TGTGCCAGCAGTGTTTCGGGACAGTACGAGCAGTACTTC. Translation: CASSVSGQYEQYF.

This chain connects TRBV18 to TRBJ2-1; D gene uncertain. The V end was cut by 3 bases, the J end by 4 bases, with 10 bases between. The length of the CDR3 is 14 residues. CDR1 is KGHSH and CDR2 is LQKENI in the germline V gene. DNA for the CDR3: TGTGCCAGCTCACCTCAAAGAACGTACAATGAGCAGTTCTTC. Its protein is CASSPQRTYNEQFF.

The V gene is TRBV29-1, the J gene TRBJ2-7; perhaps TRBD1 as D (6 bases). This CDR3 has 12 residues. CDR1 SQVTM and CDR2 ANQGSEA come from the germline V gene. Trimming took 4 bases from V and 3 from J, leaving 10 bases between them. CDR3 nucleotide sequence: TGCAGCGTTGGAGGGGGATACTACGAGCAGTACTTC. Its protein is CSVGGGYYEQYF.

V gene TRBV12-3 or TRBV12-4 combines with J gene TRBJ2-6, with 10 nucleotides matching TRBD2. V lost 3 bases to trimming and J lost 1 base; unmatched junction nucleotides: 9. The CDR3 runs to 19 residues. The CDR3 nucleotides read TGTGCCAGCAGTTTGCTAGCGGGAGACTTACTATCTGGGGCCAACGTCCTGACTTTC. Its protein is CASSLLAGDLLSGANVLTF.

This clonotype showed up just a few times. The chain is built from TRBV6-6 and TRBJ1-1; tentative D call: TRBD1 (5 bases). V was shortened by 4 bases and J by 11 bases, with 11 bases between the two germline ends. The length of the CDR3 is 11 residues. Germline V gives CDR1 MNHNY, CDR2 SVGAGI (reference sequence). The chain's CDR3 is CASSSGGGAFF. CDR3 DNA: TGTGCCAGCAGTTCAGGTGGGGGGGCTTTCTTT.

The chain links TRBV5-1 to TRBJ1-2; maybe TRBD1 (6 bases). The CDR3 length is 14 residues. Trimming removed 4 bases from V and 2 bases from J, with 12 bases in between. CDR1 and CDR2 from the germline V gene are SGHRS and YFSETQ. The CDR3 is CASSPWDTNYGYTF. The CDR3, as DNA: TGCGCCAGCAGCCCTTGGGACACCAACTATGGCTACACCTTC.

CDR3 in amino acids: CASSGGTARAFF. CDR3 in DNA: TGTGCCAGCAGCGGAGGGACAGCCAGGGCTTTCTTT. The genes are TRBV7-9 and TRBJ1-1; TRBD1 matches 7 bases. In germline, CDR1 is SEHNR, CDR2 FQNEAQ (reference sequence). V was pared by 5 bases and J by 11 bases, with 8 bases of the junction left unmatched. The CDR3 extends over 12 amino acids.

With regard to this clonotype: Mismatch with germline at one junction end may stem from a read error. The chain links TRBV27 to TRBJ2-7; 12 nucleotides align to TRBD2. This CDR3 is 18 amino acids long. CDR1 is MNHEY, CDR2 SMNVEV, per germline (reference sequence). In DNA form, the CDR3 reads TGTGCCGGCAGTCCCGGACTAGCGGGAACACTGTACCGGGACGAGCAGTACTTC. This codes for CAGSPGLAGTLYRDEQYF.

This clonotype was observed a few times. The chain links TRBV20-1 to TRBJ2-5; D is undetermined. The CDR3 covers 10 residues. Per germline, CDR1 DFQATT and CDR2 SNEGSKA (reference sequence). V lost 6 bases and J lost 5, with 7 bases in between. The CDR3 region is CSAVMETQYF. Here the CDR3 DNA reads TGCAGTGCGGTAATGGAGACCCAGTACTTC.